Listed here are 12 T cell receptor beta chains from one sample, sequenced in a study of cytomegalovirus exposure and HLA in healthy donors. Primers for the PCR totalled 60 Vbeta and 13 Jbeta. TCRdb's copy holds only in-frame clones and misses some; the assay was immunoSEQ multiplex PCR. This table has roughly 140,000 clones, roughly 80% appearing once. The sequencing input was PBMCs. The source of these receptors is a woman aged 40-49 years in good health and CMV-seropositive.

The rearrangement uses TRBV7-9 and TRBJ2-5; tentative D call: TRBD1 (5 bases). Trimming left V 0 bases short and J 5 bases short, with 13 bases between. Germline V gene sequence: CDR1 SEHNR, CDR2 FQNEAQ (reference sequence). The CDR3 contains 15 residues. The CDR3 nucleotides read TGTGCCAGCAGCTTAGCGGACATAGTTCTGGAGACCCAGTACTTC. It specifies CASSLADIVLETQYF. The variable domain in full, completed from reference TRBV7-9 and TRBJ2-5, reads DTGVSQNPRHKITKRGQNVTFRCDPISEHNRLYWYRQTLGQGPEFLTYFQNEAQLEKSRLLSDRFSAERPKGSFSTLEIQRTEQGDSAMYLCASSLADIVLETQYFGPGTRLLVL.

V and J are TRBV5-1 and TRBJ2-7, with TRBD2 identical over 8 bases. Germline V CDR1 and CDR2: SGHRS, YFSETQ. V lost 5 bases and J lost 11; bases outside the gene matches: 15. The CDR3 totals 14 residues. The CDR3 DNA is TGCGCCAGCAGTCGGGAGGGGGGGTTCGATGCCGAGTACTTC. This translates into CASSREGGFDAEYF.

The genes are TRBV7-9 and TRBJ2-2, with TRBD1 identical over 9 bases. Looked up from germline, CDR1 is SEHNR and CDR2 is FQNEAQ (reference sequence). Losses at the gene ends were 6 bases for V and 8 bases for J; bases not matched to a gene: 13. The CDR3 is made up of 16 amino acids. The CDR3 spells CASRPNFRDREGELFF. The CDR3 DNA reads as TGTGCCAGCAGACCCAATTTCCGGGACAGGGAGGGGGAGCTGTTTTTT.

The chain employs TRBV6-1 and TRBJ1-3; D gene ambiguous. CDR3 length: 11 amino acids. Looked up from germline, CDR1 is MNHNS and CDR2 is SASEGT. The V gene lost 7 bases and the J gene lost 4 bases, with 5 bases spanning the gap. The CDR3 loop reads CASTGGNTIYF. In DNA, the CDR3 is TGTGCCAGCACCGGGGGAAACACCATATATTTT.

V is TRBV28 and J is TRBJ1-4; possible D gene TRBD1, 6 bases. Germline CDR1 reads MDHEN; CDR2 reads SYDVKM. V lost 6 bases and J lost 4, with 15 bases in between. CDR3 size: 15 residues. The CDR3 coding sequence is TGTGCCAGCAGATCACCGACAGGAGATAATGAAAAACTGTTTTTT. It yields the protein CASRSPTGDNEKLFF. The variable domain in full, with the rest retrieved from reference TRBV28 and TRBJ1-4, is DVKVTQSSRYLVKRTGEKVFLECVQDMDHENMFWYRQDPGLGLRLIYFSYDVKMKEKGDIPEGYSVSREKKERFSLILESASTNQTSMYLCASRSPTGDNEKLFFGSGTQLSVL.

The rearrangement uses TRBV6-6 and TRBJ1-5; TRBD1 might be the D (6 bases). Looked up from germline, CDR1 is MNHNY and CDR2 is SVGAGI (reference sequence). The V and J ends lost 5 bases and 3 bases respectively, with 8 bases between them. The CDR3 runs 13 residues. The CDR3 DNA reads as TGTGCCAGCAGTGGACAGCTCAATCAGCCCCAGCATTTT. Amino acids: CASSGQLNQPQHF.

This chain joins TRBV28 and TRBJ2-1; 7 bases map to TRBD1. CDR3 size: 13 residues. Germline V gene data show CDR1 as MDHEN and CDR2 as SYDVKM. After removal of 8 bases from V and 3 bases from J, the junction contained 4 bases not matched to a gene. In DNA, the CDR3 is TGTGCCAGCTCCCGGGACAGCTACAATGAGCAGTTCTTC. Translating it yields CASSRDSYNEQFF.

As DNA, the CDR3 is TGTGCCATCAGTGAGCGGACAGGAATCCTCTACGAGCAGTACTTC. Protein sequence: CAISERTGILYEQYF. The chain employs TRBV10-3 and TRBJ2-7; the match to TRBD1 covers 7 bases. Germline V gives CDR1 ENHRY, CDR2 SYGVKD. The V and J ends lost 2 bases and 3 bases, in that order; junction bases with no gene match: 7. This CDR3 region has 15 residues.

The rearrangement uses TRBV2 and TRBJ1-2; TRBD1 is a possible D gene (6 bases). V was clipped by 8 bases and J by 8 bases, with 21 bases between them. The CDR3 totals 14 residues. Germline V gene lookup returns CDR1 SNHLY and CDR2 FYNNEI. The chain's CDR3 is CASRRGGGGDGYTF. The CDR3 DNA follows: TGTGCCAGCCGTCGGGGAGGGGGAGGGGACGGCTACACCTTC.

The chain couples TRBV4-2 to TRBJ2-2; a weak D match, TRBD2 (6 bases). In germline, CDR1 is LGHNA, CDR2 YNFKEQ. V was pared by 2 bases and J by 8 bases, with 18 bases between. The CDR3 spans 16 residues. DNA of the CDR3: TGTGCCAGCAGCCAATTTCCGGGACTTCTCATGGGGGAGCTGTTTTTT. It yields the protein CASSQFPGLLMGELFF.

The rearrangement joins TRBV19 to TRBJ1-2; TRBD1 matches at 7 bases. The CDR3 is 15 residues long. After removal of 5 bases from V and 5 bases from J, the junction contained 11 bases not matched to a gene. Germline V gene sequence: CDR1 LNHDA, CDR2 SQIVND (reference sequence). The CDR3 sequence is CASSPGDRDIYGYTF. The CDR3 coding sequence is TGTGCCAGTAGTCCTGGGGACAGAGACATATATGGCTACACCTTC.

This rearrangement joins TRBV20-1 to TRBJ2-7; D gene unclear. V lost 2 bases and J 5 bases, leaving 7 bases between the germline ends. The germline gives CDR1 DFQATT, CDR2 SNEGSKA (reference sequence). The CDR3 has 11 amino acids. CDR3 coding DNA: TGCAGTGCTAGAAAAAGCAACGAGCAGTACTTC. Translating gives CSARKSNEQYF.